These T cell receptor beta chains were read from a single sample in a study of human versus mouse CDR3 diversity and MHC coevolution. Only in-frame clones appear in the TCRdb table, and some are missing; sequencing was by immunoSEQ multiplex PCR. The sample consists of around 77,000 clones, 85% to 95% of them appearing once. Material for sequencing was naive CD4+ T cells from blood. The receptors originated from a person between 30 and 69 years old in good health. Each CDR3 is given with its conserved first and last residue. The order of the fields is J gene, D gene, clone size, V gene, CDR3 DNA, CDR3 protein. The D gene is left open where the match is weak. Size values are once, few and many counts, or a class for expanded clones, and some rows have none.

j_gene: TRBJ1-1
d_gene: TRBD1
abundance: NA
v_gene: TRBV27
CDR3nt: TGTGCCAGCAGTACACGACAGGGGACTGAAGCTTTCTTT
CDR3aa: CASSTRQGTEAFF

j_gene: TRBJ2-7
d_gene: TRBD2
abundance: NA
v_gene: TRBV29-1
CDR3nt: TGCAGCGTTGTACTAGCGGATTTGTACGAGCAGTACTTC
CDR3aa: CSVVLADLYEQYF

j_gene: TRBJ2-3
d_gene: TRBD2
abundance: NA
v_gene: TRBV6-5
CDR3nt: TGTGCCAGCAGCAGACTAGCGGAGACAGATACGCAGTATTTT
CDR3aa: CASSRLAETDTQYF

j_gene: TRBJ2-1
d_gene: NA
abundance: NA
v_gene: TRBV18
CDR3nt: TGTGCCAGCTCCCCCTTTAGCGCGTTGAGCTCCTACAATGAGCAGTTCTTC
CDR3aa: CASSPFSALSSYNEQFF

j_gene: TRBJ1-3
d_gene: NA
abundance: NA
v_gene: TRBV30
CDR3nt: TGTGCCTGGAGTCCCGGGACAGGAAACACCATATATTTT
CDR3aa: CAWSPGTGNTIYF

j_gene: TRBJ1-4
d_gene: NA
abundance: few
v_gene: TRBV10-2
CDR3nt: TGCGCCAGCAGTGCGGGGAGTAATGAAAAACTGTTTTTT
CDR3aa: CASSAGSNEKLFF

j_gene: TRBJ1-2
d_gene: NA
abundance: NA
v_gene: TRBV11-2
CDR3nt: TGTGCCAGCAGCTCGACACCCTCTGGTGGCTACACCTTC
CDR3aa: CASSSTPSGGYTF

j_gene: TRBJ2-1
d_gene: TRBD2
abundance: NA
v_gene: TRBV30
CDR3nt: TGTGCCTGGAGTGTGGGGACTACTGTCTACAATGAGCAGTTCTTC
CDR3aa: CAWSVGTTVYNEQFF

j_gene: TRBJ2-1
d_gene: NA
abundance: NA
v_gene: TRBV9
CDR3nt: TGTGCCAGCAGCGTAGGTTCCAGGGGCTCCTACAATGAGCAGTTCTTC
CDR3aa: CASSVGSRGSYNEQFF

j_gene: TRBJ2-3
d_gene: NA
abundance: NA
v_gene: TRBV7-9
CDR3nt: TGTGCCAGCAGGGGGTTAGCGGCCGAGGGGAAGACAGATACGCAGTATTTT
CDR3aa: CASRGLAAEGKTDTQYF

j_gene: TRBJ2-7
d_gene: TRBD1
abundance: NA
v_gene: TRBV28
CDR3nt: TGTGCCAGCAGTTTGGCGGGACAGGGGGCAGAGGGCTACGAGCAGTACTTC
CDR3aa: CASSLAGQGAEGYEQYF

j_gene: TRBJ2-6
d_gene: NA
abundance: once
v_gene: TRBV10-2
CDR3nt: TGCGCCAGCAGTGAGTCGACGGGGTTCTCTGGGGCCAACGTCCTGACTTTC
CDR3aa: CASSESTGFSGANVLTF

j_gene: TRBJ2-1
d_gene: TRBD2
abundance: once
v_gene: TRBV30
CDR3nt: TGTGCCTTAGCTTTACTAGCGGGGGAGGGCTCCTACAATGAGCAGTTCTTC
CDR3aa: CALALLAGEGSYNEQFF

j_gene: TRBJ1-2
d_gene: TRBD1
abundance: NA
v_gene: TRBV28
CDR3nt: TGTGCCAGCAGAACCAGGGGGCGGGACGGCTACACCTTC
CDR3aa: CASRTRGRDGYTF

j_gene: TRBJ2-7
d_gene: TRBD1
abundance: NA
v_gene: TRBV7-6
CDR3nt: TGTGCCAGCAGCTTGGTTACTGGGACAGGGGATCTCTACGAGCAGTACTTC
CDR3aa: CASSLVTGTGDLYEQYF

j_gene: TRBJ2-5
d_gene: NA
abundance: NA
v_gene: TRBV18
CDR3nt: TGTGCCAGCTCACGAAGGGGCCACCAAGAGACCCAGTACTTC
CDR3aa: CASSRRGHQETQYF